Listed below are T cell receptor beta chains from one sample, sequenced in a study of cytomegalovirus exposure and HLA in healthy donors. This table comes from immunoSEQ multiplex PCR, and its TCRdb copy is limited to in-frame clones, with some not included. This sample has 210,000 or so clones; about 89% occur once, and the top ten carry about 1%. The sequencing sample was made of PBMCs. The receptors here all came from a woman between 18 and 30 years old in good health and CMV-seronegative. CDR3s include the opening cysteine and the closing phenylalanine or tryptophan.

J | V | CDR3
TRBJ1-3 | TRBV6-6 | CASSYSTGGNTIYF
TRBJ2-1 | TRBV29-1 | CSVEACTYNEQFF
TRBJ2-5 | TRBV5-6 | CASSLTMNQYF
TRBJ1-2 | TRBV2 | CASIEWGEGYTF
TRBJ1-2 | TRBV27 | CASRPGTVRGYTF
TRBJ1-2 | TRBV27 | CASSSSSGERSDGYGYTF
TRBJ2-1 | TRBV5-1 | CASSFPGPPHGRTLSSYNEQFF
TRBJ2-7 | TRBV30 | CAWRGLAGWDEQYF
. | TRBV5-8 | CASSLPSGGNEQYF
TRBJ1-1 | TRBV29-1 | CSVAERTAEAFF
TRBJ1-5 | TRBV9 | CASSVGRGTDWGNQPQHF
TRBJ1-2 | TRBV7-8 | CASSAGQVLVAYGYTF
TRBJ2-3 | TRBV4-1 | CASSQGLAPTDTQYF
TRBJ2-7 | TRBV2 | CASSELPTGTTYEQYF
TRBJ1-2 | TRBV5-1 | CASSLGDSLPGYTF
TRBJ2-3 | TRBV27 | CASSPGLAGASTDTQYF
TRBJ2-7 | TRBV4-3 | CASSQDPLAGETYEQYF
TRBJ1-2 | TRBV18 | CASSRGQLGPDYGYTF
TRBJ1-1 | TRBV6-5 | CASRRDIVQGTEAFF
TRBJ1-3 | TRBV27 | CASRTFQQGNGNTIYF
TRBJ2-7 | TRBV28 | CASSLRLWSSAPYYEQYF
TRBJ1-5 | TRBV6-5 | CASSYLPEGEPQHF
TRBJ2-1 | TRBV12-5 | CASGLSPGLAGGNEQFF
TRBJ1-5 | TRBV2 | CATSGTGGDQPQHF
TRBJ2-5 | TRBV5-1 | CASSIGLAGGPLRETQYF
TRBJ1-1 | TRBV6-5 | CASSYLTGGLEAFF
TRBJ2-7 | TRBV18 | CASSPRGGTYEQYF
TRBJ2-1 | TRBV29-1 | CSVEEGLEQFF
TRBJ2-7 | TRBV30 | CAWSSQNYEQYF
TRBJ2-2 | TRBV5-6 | CASSLGGRYTGELFF
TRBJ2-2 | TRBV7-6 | CASSLGGSGGRTGELFF
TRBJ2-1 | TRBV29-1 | CSVGEGGEQFF
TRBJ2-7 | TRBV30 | CAWQTGTGPYEQYF
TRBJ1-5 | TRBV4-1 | CASSQDETGGGNQPQHF
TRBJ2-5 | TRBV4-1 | CASSLPQGTQYF